A selection of T cell receptor beta chains follows, all from one sample in a study of shared clonotypes between healthy human individuals. Sequenced by immunoSEQ multiplex PCR; TCRdb stores in-frame clones only, minus some. The sample records some 2,500,000 clones, under 95% being singletons. Sequenced material: naive CD4+ T cells from PBMCs. These receptors all come from a man aged 18 to 30 in good health. Some clones in this sample may be carry-over from other donors' samples. Each CDR3 is given with its conserved first and last residue. Each record gives: V gene, clone size, D gene, CDR3 length, J gene, CDR3 DNA, CDR3 protein. The D gene is left open where the match is weak. Rows may omit the clone size; those that give it use once, few, many or a size class.

>TRBV7-2|-|TRBD2|15|TRBJ2-1
TGTGCCAGCAGCCGCGGGAGCACTTCTTACAATGAGCAGTTCTTC
CASSRGSTSYNEQFF
>TRBV7-9|-|-|12|TRBJ1-2
TGTGCCAGCAGCTTCGGAAACTATGGCTACACCTTC
CASSFGNYGYTF
>TRBV9|-|-|16|TRBJ2-7
TGTGCCAGCAGCGTAGAACTGGCAGGCGAACTGGACGAGCAGTACTTC
CASSVELAGELDEQYF
>TRBV28|-|TRBD2|15|TRBJ2-2
TGTGCCAGCTGGGGGCGCGGGAGGGCCTCCGGGGAGCTGTTTTTT
CASWGRGRASGELFF
>TRBV28|-|TRBD2|13|TRBJ2-7
TGTGCCAGCAGTTCCGGGACTAGCAAAGAGCAGTACTTC
CASSSGTSKEQYF
>TRBV18|-|-|14|TRBJ2-2
TGTGCCAGCTCCCCCGTGCTGGGCACCGGGGAGCTGTTTTTT
CASSPVLGTGELFF
>TRBV29-1|-|-|12|TRBJ2-7
TGCAGCGTCGGACAGCAGCCTTACGAGCAGTACTTC
CSVGQQPYEQYF
>TRBV11-2|-|-|17|TRBJ2-4
TGTGCCAGCAGCTCCACTAGGGGGCAGGGGGGGAAAAACATTCAGTACTTC
CASSSTRGQGGKNIQYF
>TRBV9|-|-|15|TRBJ2-7
TGTGCCAGCAGCGTAGGGGGGACACCGACCTACGAGCAGTACTTC
CASSVGGTPTYEQYF
>TRBV5-4|-|-|17|TRBJ2-2
TGTGCCAGCAGCCACCTATTTTGGGGGGCGAACACCGGGGAGCTGTTTTTT
CASSHLFWGANTGELFF
>TRBV2|-|-|16|TRBJ1-3
TGTGCCAGCAGTGACGAACAGCCGAGCTCTGGAAACACCATATATTTT
CASSDEQPSSGNTIYF
>TRBV7-3|-|TRBD1|14|TRBJ2-7
TGTGCCAGCAGCTTGACCGGGACAGGGGGCGAGCAGTACTTC
CASSLTGTGGEQYF
>TRBV6-6|-|TRBD2|15|TRBJ2-7
TGTGCCAGCAGGAGCGGGGGGCCGCGAGGGATGGAGCAGTACTTC
CASRSGGPRGMEQYF
>TRBV6-4|-|-|12|TRBJ2-1
TGTGCCACTGGACCCCCAAATGGTGAGCAGTTCTTC
CATGPPNGEQFF
>TRBV5-6|-|-|15|TRBJ2-7
TGTGCCAGCAGCTTGGTGACTATCCGATCCTACGAGCAGTACTTC
CASSLVTIRSYEQYF
>TRBV18|-|TRBD2|17|TRBJ2-1
TGTGCCAGCTCACCATGGACTAGCGGGAGTCAGTACAATGAGCAGTTCTTC
CASSPWTSGSQYNEQFF
>TRBV7-2|once|-|13|TRBJ2-7
TGTGCCAGCAGCTTAGCGCGGGGCTACGAGCAGTACTTC
CASSLARGYEQYF
>TRBV6-6|-|-|12|TRBJ1-5
TGTGCCAGCAGTTACTCTCGTTCCCCCCAGCATTTT
CASSYSRSPQHF
>TRBV19|-|TRBD1|14|TRBJ1-2
TGTGCCAGTAGGCTGACAGGGGCTAACTATGGCTACACCTTC
CASRLTGANYGYTF
>TRBV28|-|-|12|TRBJ2-3
TGTGCCAGCAGTTTAATCACAGATACGCAGTATTTT
CASSLITDTQYF
>TRBV4-1|few|TRBD1|14|TRBJ1-5
TGCGCCAGCAGCCCCCCAGGGGGCGGTCAGCCCCAGCATTTT
CASSPPGGGQPQHF
>TRBV10-2|-|-|14|TRBJ1-3
TGCGCCAACTATGATGGTAAGATAGGAAACACCATATATTTT
CANYDGKIGNTIYF
>TRBV29-1|-|-|14|TRBJ1-1
TGCAGCGTTGTCCGTACAGTTATGAACACTGAAGCTTTCTTT
CSVVRTVMNTEAFF
>TRBV18|-|-|15|TRBJ2-5
TGTGCCAGCTCACCGATTATCGCGAGCTGGGAGACCCAGTACTTC
CASSPIIASWETQYF
>TRBV30|-|-|13|TRBJ1-6
TGTGCCTGGAGTTTACCCGGGAATTCACCCCTCCACTTT
CAWSLPGNSPLHF
>TRBV6-1|-|-|14|TRBJ1-2
TGTGCCAGCAGTGAAAGGGTTACGAACTATGGCTACACCTTC
CASSERVTNYGYTF
>TRBV27|-|-|15|TRBJ2-7
TGTGCCAGCAGTCCCGACGGGGTAAATGCCTACGAGCAGTACTTC
CASSPDGVNAYEQYF
>TRBV6-5|-|-|16|TRBJ2-7
TGTGCCAGCAGTTATTCTGGGGTAGCGCAGACCTACGAGCAGTACTTC
CASSYSGVAQTYEQYF
>TRBV15|-|TRBD1|16|TRBJ2-3
TGTGCCACCAGCGGACGAGGACAGGGGGTTGCAGATACGCAGTATTTT
CATSGRGQGVADTQYF
>TRBV9|once|-|14|TRBJ1-1
TGTGCCAGCAGCGAGGGACCGAGTAACACTGAAGCTTTCTTT
CASSEGPSNTEAFF
>TRBV10-1|-|TRBD1|15|TRBJ1-1
TGCGCCGCAAAACACAGGGGCAGGATGAACACTGAAGCTTTCTTT
CAAKHRGRMNTEAFF
>TRBV6-5|-|-|15|TRBJ1-6
TGTGCCAGCAGTGTTACGGGCCCCGGGAATTCACCCCTCCACTTT
CASSVTGPGNSPLHF
>TRBV11-2|-|-|15|TRBJ2-1
TGTGCCAGCAGCTTAACCGAGTCGACCTACAATGAGCAGTTCTTC
CASSLTESTYNEQFF
>TRBV5-4|-|-|11|TRBJ2-7
TGTGCCAGCAGCCTGGACTACGAGCAGTACTTC
CASSLDYEQYF
>TRBV5-4|-|TRBD2|16|TRBJ2-2
TGTGCCAGCAGCCCCGGCAGCGGGAGACAGTCTGGGGAGCTGTTTTTT
CASSPGSGRQSGELFF
>TRBV4-2|-|-|17|TRBJ1-5
TGTGCCAGCAGCCAAGATATAGCGGGGTATAGCAATCAGCCCCAGCATTTT
CASSQDIAGYSNQPQHF
>TRBV9|-|-|17|TRBJ2-1
TGTGCCAGCAGCGTCAGGGGAGGGAGAGAGTGGGCAATGGTGCAGTTCTTC
CASSVRGGREWAMVQFF
>TRBV5-1|-|TRBD1|13|TRBJ2-7
TGCGCCACCACAGGGGGAGACGGTTACGAGCAGTACTTC
CATTGGDGYEQYF
>TRBV14|-|-|14|TRBJ2-5
TGTGCCAGCAGCCGAGTGGGACCCCGAGAGACCCAGTACTTC
CASSRVGPRETQYF
>TRBV10-2|-|-|14|TRBJ2-2
TGCGCCAGCAGTACACAGGGCGGCACCGGGGAGCTGTTTTTT
CASSTQGGTGELFF
>TRBV28|-|-|16|TRBJ1-6
TGTGCCAGCAGTCATACTTGGGGTGGCGGTAATTCACCCCTCCACTTT
CASSHTWGGGNSPLHF
>TRBV14|-|-|15|TRBJ2-7
TGTGCCAGCAGCCAAGTAGGTGGACCCTTCTACGAGCAGTACTTC
CASSQVGGPFYEQYF
>TRBV4-2|-|-|14|TRBJ2-3
TGTGCCAGCAGCCAGGAACACCTCGGGACCAGGGAGTATTTT
CASSQEHLGTREYF
>TRBV18|-|-|14|TRBJ2-3
TGTGCCAGCTCACCTCCCGGACAGACAGATACGCAGTATTTT
CASSPPGQTDTQYF
>TRBV28|-|-|15|TRBJ2-3
TGTGCCAGCGGTCAACAGGGTGGTGCGGCAGATACGCAGTATTTT
CASGQQGGAADTQYF
>TRBV5-1|-|-|17|TRBJ2-5
TGCGCCAGCAGCTTGGGTTCGGTCCGATCGACCGGGGAGACCCAGTACTTC
CASSLGSVRSTGETQYF
>TRBV7-5|-|-|20|TRBJ2-2
TGTGTCAGAAGCTTAGTCTCGGGGACTAGCGCCTTCAACGACACCGGGGAGCTGTTTTTT
CVRSLVSGTSAFNDTGELFF
>TRBV14|-|TRBD2|14|TRBJ2-7
TGTGCCAGCAGGGGACGGGGGGGGGCCTACGAGCAGTACTTC
CASRGRGGAYEQYF
>TRBV29-1|-|-|13|TRBJ2-1
TGCAGCGTTGTAGGCTTCCCCTACAATGAGCAGTTCTTC
CSVVGFPYNEQFF
>TRBV7-6|-|-|15|TRBJ1-3
TGTGCCAGCAGCCCCCCGGGGAGAACTGGAAACACCATATATTTT
CASSPPGRTGNTIYF
>TRBV6-5|-|-|14|TRBJ1-2
TGTGCCAGCAGTAAACTCAACGGTATCTATGGCTACACCTTC
CASSKLNGIYGYTF
>TRBV18|once|TRBD1|13|TRBJ1-2
TGTGCCAGCTCACCCGACAGGGTTTATGGCTACACCTTC
CASSPDRVYGYTF
>TRBV6-1|-|TRBD2|18|TRBJ2-3
TGTGCCAGCAGTGAACTTGGGGCTAGCGGAGGGTACACAGATACGCAGTATTTT
CASSELGASGGYTDTQYF
>TRBV25-1|-|-|15|TRBJ1-4
TGTGCCAGCAGTGACCAGCTAACCCTGGGGGAAAAACTGTTTTTT
CASSDQLTLGEKLFF
>TRBV30|-|TRBD1|11|TRBJ1-1
TGTGCCTGGGGACAGGGAGCTGAAGCTTTCTTT
CAWGQGAEAFF
>TRBV28|-|-|14|TRBJ2-1
TGTGCCAGCAGACCCTGGGAAGAGGGCAATGAGCAGTTCTTC
CASRPWEEGNEQFF
>TRBV18|-|-|17|TRBJ1-5
TGTGCCAGCTCACCACCGGGAAAGGGAGGAAGCAATCAGCCCCAGCATTTT
CASSPPGKGGSNQPQHF